This TCR beta chain was sequenced in a study of blood T cells in healthy people across ages. Findings and caveats of the study: Conclusively comparing naive with antigen-experienced cells was impossible with unsorted PBMCs. Across the age range, TCR beta diversity per million T cells fell in a roughly linear way.

Total RNA was isolated from each sample in quantities of at least 6 micrograms. For this clonotype: Its antigen is not known.

This CDR3 is 13 amino acids long. The V and J ends lost 4 bases and 6 bases respectively, with 10 bases between them. From germline, CDR1 is SGHTA and CDR2 FQGNSA. A sample-barcoded 5' primer and a J-beta primer mix were used in a second PCR of roughly 6 to 11 cycles. A template-switch adaptor with 12 random nucleotides tagged each cDNA molecule. TCRdb called the 5' RACE reads again in MiXCR, with one record for every CDR3 protein. The sample lists 1.5 million to 2 million distinct CDR3 sequences, approximately 40% occurring once. Sequenced input: blood. This receptor was taken from a human donor in good health. The V call is TRBV7-2, the J call TRBJ1-5; D perhaps matches TRBD1 (6 bases). The CDR3 DNA sequence: TGTGCCAGCAGCTGGCTACAGGGTCAGCCCCAGCATTTT. Its translation: CASSWLQGQPQHF.